The rows below give T cell receptor beta chains drawn from one sample of a study of cytomegalovirus exposure and HLA in healthy donors. The table came from immunoSEQ multiplex PCR; TCRdb's copy has only in-frame clones and leaves some out. The sample holds around 180,000 clones, roughly 71% seen once. Sequenced: PBMCs. These TCRs come from a girl aged 10-17 years in good health and CMV-seronegative. The CDR3 runs from the conserved cysteine through the conserved F or W. D genes are given only for firm matches. A clone size is listed for some rows: how often the clone was seen (once, few, many), or a class if it is expanded.

v_call	d_call	j_call	clone_size	cdr3_nt	cdr3_aa
TRBV6-5	TRBD1	TRBJ2-1	.	TGTGCCAGCAGTTCGGGACAGGCTTACTACAATGAGCAGTTCTTC	CASSSGQAYYNEQFF
TRBV11-1	.	TRBJ2-6	.	TGTGCCAGCAGTCCTTCTGGGGCCAACGTCCTGACTTTC	CASSPSGANVLTF
TRBV7-9	TRBD2	TRBJ2-1	.	TGTGCCAGCAGCTTACAGCGGGGCTCCTACAATGAGCAGTTCTTC	CASSLQRGSYNEQFF
TRBV7-9	.	TRBJ1-3	.	TGTGCCAGCAGCCCGAAAGGGGCAGCTGGAAACACCATATATTTT	CASSPKGAAGNTIYF
TRBV5-1	.	TRBJ1-1	.	TGCGCCAGCAGCTTGTCTTTGGGAGGCACTGAAGCTTTCTTT	CASSLSLGGTEAFF
TRBV15	.	TRBJ1-5	.	TGTGCCACCAGCAGAGACAGGCAGGACAATCAGCCCCAGCATTTT	CATSRDRQDNQPQHF
TRBV7-9	.	TRBJ1-1	.	TGTGCCAGCCCACAGGGCGACACTGAAGCTTTCTTT	CASPQGDTEAFF
TRBV7-9	TRBD2	TRBJ2-1	.	TGTGCCAGCAGCTTACGACTAGCGGAGGGTGAGCAGTTCTTC	CASSLRLAEGEQFF
TRBV7-9	.	TRBJ1-1	once	TGTGCCAGCAGCTCAAGCGCGGCCACTGAAGCTTTCTTT	CASSSSAATEAFF
TRBV25-1	.	TRBJ2-7	.	TGTGCCAGCAGTGAATATGGGAGCCGCTACGAGCAGTACTTC	CASSEYGSRYEQYF
TRBV7-9	.	TRBJ1-2	.	TGTGCCAGCTCGGGGCCGGGAGCTAACTATGGCTACACCTTC	CASSGPGANYGYTF
TRBV7-9	TRBD1	TRBJ1-4	.	TGTGCCATCAACTCAGCCGCGCAGGGGGGTCGTGCAACTAATGAAAAACTGTTTTTT	CAINSAAQGGRATNEKLFF
TRBV4-1	TRBD2	TRBJ2-3	.	TGCGCCAGCAGCACACGGACTAGCGGGGGCACAGATACGCAGTATTTT	CASSTRTSGGTDTQYF
TRBV7-2	TRBD1	TRBJ1-1	.	TGTGCCAGCAGCCCAACCCTGGACAGGGAACCTTTCTTT	CASSPTLDREPFF
TRBV2	.	TRBJ1-1	.	TGTGCCAGCAGGGTGCAGTATGAAGCTTTCTTT	CASRVQYEAFF
TRBV13	.	TRBJ2-7	.	TGTGCCAGCAGCACCTATAACTACGAGCAGTACTTC	CASSTYNYEQYF
TRBV5-1	.	TRBJ2-3	few	TGCGCCAGCAGCTTGGGCGGGGCCCCCAGCACAGATACGCAGTATTTT	CASSLGGAPSTDTQYF
TRBV25-1	.	TRBJ1-6	.	TGTGCCAGCAGTGGGGGCACCCCCGGTAATTCACCCCTCCACTTT	CASSGGTPGNSPLHF
TRBV6-1	.	TRBJ2-3	.	TGTGCCAGCACCAGGGAGGCAAGCACAGATACGCAGTATTTT	CASTREASTDTQYF
TRBV7-8	TRBD1	TRBJ1-5	.	TGTGCCAGCAGCTTAGCCGGACAGGGTATCGGCAATCAGCCCCAGCATTTT	CASSLAGQGIGNQPQHF
TRBV15	.	TRBJ1-5	.	TGTGCCACCAGCCGGGGATATAGCAATCAGCCCCAGCATTTT	CATSRGYSNQPQHF
TRBV7-9	.	TRBJ2-3	.	TGTGCCAGCAGCTCGGGAAGCACAGATACGCAGTATTTT	CASSSGSTDTQYF
TRBV4-1	TRBD2	TRBJ2-1	.	TGCGCCAGCAGCCAAGAAAGCGGGGGGTATGGCAATGAGCAGTTCTTC	CASSQESGGYGNEQFF
TRBV6-1	.	TRBJ1-6	.	TGTGCCAGCAGTGCCCCCAGGGGCACCTATAATTCACCCCTCCACTTT	CASSAPRGTYNSPLHF
TRBV6-6	.	TRBJ2-7	.	TGTGCCAGCAGTTACCAACCAGGCCCGAGAAACTACGAGCAGTACTTC	CASSYQPGPRNYEQYF
TRBV10-1	TRBD2	TRBJ2-1	.	TGCGCCAGCAGTGACGGGACTAGCGGGGTTGATGAGCAGTTCTTC	CASSDGTSGVDEQFF
TRBV6-6	.	TRBJ1-1	few	TGTGCCAGCAGTTACCAGGGACACTTGAACACTGAAGCTTTCTTT	CASSYQGHLNTEAFF
TRBV27	TRBD1	TRBJ2-7	.	TGTGCCAGCAGTCGACAGGGGGCGTTTTCCTACGAGCAGTACTTC	CASSRQGAFSYEQYF
TRBV7-6	.	TRBJ2-7	.	TGTGCCAGCAGCTCCTTGGAGGGGATCGAGCAGTACTTC	CASSSLEGIEQYF
TRBV5-1	TRBD1	TRBJ1-6	few	TGCGCCAGCAGCGTAGGGACAGACATTCGCTCACCCCTCCACTTT	CASSVGTDIRSPLHF
TRBV10-1	TRBD1	TRBJ1-1	.	TGCGCCAGCAGTGAGTCCGGGACAGGCGGTACTGAAGCTTTCTTT	CASSESGTGGTEAFF
TRBV15	.	TRBJ2-7	.	TGTGCCACCAGCAGAGAGGGGGCGCGGCGGGAGCAGTACTTC	CATSREGARREQYF
TRBV19	.	TRBJ1-1	.	TGTGCCAGTAGTTTTCAATCAGTGAACACTGAAGCTTTCTTT	CASSFQSVNTEAFF
TRBV7-2	TRBD2	TRBJ2-7	.	TGTGCCAGCAGCTTCGCGGGGGGGCCCGATACCGAGCAGTACTTC	CASSFAGGPDTEQYF
TRBV5-1	TRBD1	TRBJ2-5	.	TGCGCCAGCAGCCTCCTGGACAGGGGGCAAGAGACCCAGTACTTC	CASSLLDRGQETQYF
TRBV5-4	TRBD2	TRBJ2-1	.	TGTGCCAGCAGCGTGGGACTAGTGGGAAATGAGCAGTTCTTC	CASSVGLVGNEQFF
TRBV7-9	.	TRBJ2-7	.	TGTGCCAGCAGCCCCGACAGGCAATACGAGCAGTACTTC	CASSPDRQYEQYF
TRBV29-1	.	TRBJ1-2	.	TGCAGCGCAGGGGAGGGCTACACCTTC	CSAGEGYTF
TRBV4-2	.	TRBJ1-3	.	TGTGCCAGCAGCCAAGGAGGAGTGAGGGATTTACCTCCGGGAAACACCATATATTTT	CASSQGGVRDLPPGNTIYF
TRBV7-9	.	TRBJ1-4	few	TGTGCCAGCAGCTCTCAGGGAGGGACGGGGGAAAAACTGTTTTTT	CASSSQGGTGEKLFF
TRBV6-4	.	TRBJ1-1	.	TGTGCCAGCAGCCGACAGCCGAACACTGAAGCTTTCTTT	CASSRQPNTEAFF
TRBV19	.	TRBJ1-5	.	TGTGCCAGTAGTTCCGTACAGGGCATAGGGCAGCCCCAGCATTTT	CASSSVQGIGQPQHF
TRBV29-1	.	TRBJ1-1	.	TGCAGCCTTTCCTCCTTCACAGTGAACACTGAAGCTTTCTTT	CSLSSFTVNTEAFF